The 9 T cell receptor beta chains below all came from one sample that was sequenced in a study of T cell responses to AZD1222 COVID-19 vaccine. The table came from immunoSEQ multiplex PCR; TCRdb's copy has only in-frame clones and leaves some out. The table has about 140,000 clones, more than 85% seen once. This specimen consisted of peripheral blood, obtained on day 0 of AZD1222 vaccination. Receptors originate from an adult in good health.

This chain uses TRBV18 with TRBJ1-1; D gene uncertain. This CDR3 region has 13 residues. Per the germline V gene, CDR1 is KGHSH and CDR2 is LQKENI. The V end lost 3 bases, the J end lost 4 bases, and 9 bases lay between the germline ends. The CDR3 reads CASSPGVSTEAFF. For the CDR3, the DNA is TGTGCCAGCTCACCTGGGGTGAGCACTGAAGCTTTCTTT.

The rearrangement links TRBV11-2 to TRBJ1-5; TRBD1 might be the D (5 bases). V gave up 5 bases and J gave up 2 bases, with 13 bases separating them. The CDR3 runs to 15 residues. Germline loops: CDR1 SGHAT, CDR2 FQNNGV. CDR3 in DNA: TGTGCCAGCAGCCTGGGCAGGGCAGGCAATCAGCCCCAGCATTTT. It specifies CASSLGRAGNQPQHF. Full variable domain (remainder filled in from reference TRBV11-2 and TRBJ1-5): EAGVAQSPRYKIIEKRQSVAFWCNPISGHATLYWYQQILGQGPKLLIQFQNNGVVDDSQLPKDRFSAERLKGVDSTLKIQPAKLEDSAVYLCASSLGRAGNQPQHFGDGTRLSIL.

The chain uses TRBV6-5 and TRBJ2-7, with D possibly matching TRBD1 (5 bases). Germline V gene sequence: CDR1 MNHEY, CDR2 SVGAGI. The CDR3 runs 11 residues. V shed 6 bases and J shed 9 bases, with 12 bases lying between them. CDR3 DNA: TGTGCCAGCAGGGACATCTCGGGGCAGTACTTC. Translation gives CASRDISGQYF.

The genes are TRBV19 and TRBJ2-7, with 15 bases lining up with TRBD2. J was trimmed by 3 bases and V by 5 bases; bases with no gene match: 5. Germline V gene data show CDR1 as LNHDA and CDR2 as SQIVND (reference sequence). The CDR3 is made up of 16 amino acids. CDR3 sequence reads: CASSVRTSGRVYEQYF. The CDR3 DNA is TGTGCCAGTAGTGTCCGGACTAGCGGGAGGGTCTACGAGCAGTACTTC.

This clone was seen only a few times. V is TRBV10-3 and J is TRBJ1-5; D gene unclear. Germline V CDR1 and CDR2: ENHRY, SYGVKD. The CDR3 contains 15 residues. With 0 bases removed from V and 2 bases from J, the gap between germline ends came to 8 bases. CDR3 sequence (DNA): TGTGCCATCAGTGAGTCGGAAAATGGCAATCAGCCCCAGCATTTT. Its protein is CAISESENGNQPQHF.

Concerning this clone itself: The same CDR3 also results from other DNA sequences found in this sample. The chain employs TRBV4-1 and TRBJ1-6; 7 bases are shared with TRBD1. Germline V lookup: CDR1 MGHRA, CDR2 YSYEKL. The CDR3 runs 15 residues. Germline trimming cut 1 base from V and 7 bases from J; bases unmatched to any gene: 4. CDR3 region: CASSQGQGGNSPLHF. Here the CDR3 DNA reads TGCGCCAGCAGCCAAGGGCAGGGGGGAAATTCACCCCTCCACTTT.

This chain links TRBV29-1 with TRBJ2-7; 10 bases agree with TRBD2. Germline V CDR1 and CDR2: SQVTM, ANQGSEA. This CDR3 contains 13 residues. Unmatched junction bases numbered 3, after V lost 3 bases and J lost 4 bases. CDR3 residues: CSVDLAGVYEQYF. The CDR3 nucleotides are TGCAGCGTTGACCTAGCGGGAGTTTACGAGCAGTACTTC.

The V gene is TRBV19, the J gene TRBJ1-5, with 9 bases lining up with TRBD1. CDR3 length: 14 amino acids. Germline assignment: CDR1 LNHDA and CDR2 SQIVND (reference sequence). The V gene end was trimmed by 10 bases and the J gene end by 10 bases; junction bases not matched to a gene: 14. CDR3 DNA: TGTGCCATTTCGGACAGGGGTGCCAGGGATCCCCAGCATTTT. This gives the protein CAISDRGARDPQHF. Full variable domain (missing parts from reference TRBV19 and TRBJ1-5): DGGITQSPKYLFRKEGQNVTLSCEQNLNHDAMYWYRQDPGQGLRLIYYSQIVNDFQKGDIAEGYSVSREKKESFPLTVTSAQKNPTAFYLCAISDRGARDPQHFGDGTRLSIL.

The gene calls are TRBV24-1 and TRBJ1-5, with D possibly matching TRBD1 (5 bases). The CDR3 is made up of 13 amino acids. Trimming removed 5 bases from V and 11 bases from J, with 15 bases in between. Germline lookup yields CDR1 KGHDR and CDR2 SFDVKD. This CDR3 reads CATSGGTTLAQHF. The CDR3, as DNA: TGTGCCACCAGTGGAGGGACGACGCTGGCCCAGCATTTT.